This T cell receptor (beta chain) was observed in a study of blood T cell repertoires in COVID-19. On the study more broadly: Samples representing acute and convalescent COVID-19 were sourced from the United States, Italy and Spain.

In the original processing: Estimates of nucleated cell counts were drawn from the amplification of reference gene primers. Method: immunoSEQ multiplex PCR; TCRdb's copy keeps in-frame clones and lacks some. V and J calls and clone size come straight from that table; D and trimming were deduced from the DNA. Found here are 90,000 or so clones, under 90% of them singletons; the top ten hold about 5%. CDR3 size: 16 residues. The germline gives CDR1 MDHEN, CDR2 SYDVKM. V gave up 1 base and J gave up 3 bases; unmatched junction bases: 6. Followed over time, Seattle patients had been enrolled while infection was active.

The chain carries TRBV28 and TRBJ2-7, with 10 positions matching TRBD2. The specimen sequenced was peripheral blood. The TCR originated in a man in his fifties or sixties with COVID-19, enrolled during active disease. The CDR3 is CASSLSGLAGDYEQYF. In DNA form, the CDR3 reads TGTGCCAGCAGTTTATCTGGGCTAGCGGGAGACTACGAGCAGTACTTC.